The 7 T cell receptor beta chains below all came from one sample that was sequenced in a study of blood T cells in healthy people across ages. Together with a sample-barcoded 5' primer, a J-beta primer mix was included in a second PCR lasting about 6 to 11 cycles. TCRdb reanalysed the 5' RACE reads using MiXCR and keeps one entry per CDR3 protein. The profile covers more than 900,000 distinct CDR3 sequences, with roughly 24% appearing a single time and around 0.75% taken by the ten largest. These sequences were also reported in another study, on T cells of mothers and their children.

What was sequenced was blood. The receptors shown here come from a girl aged 2-9 years in good health.

The chain combines TRBV6-1 with TRBJ1-3, with D tentatively TRBD1 (6 bases). Germline assignment: CDR1 MNHNS and CDR2 SASEGT. The CDR3 contains 18 residues. The germline V and J ends were trimmed by 0 bases and 4 bases, with 19 bases remaining between them. CDR3 in amino acids: CASSEAGYRRDTGNTIYF. DNA of the CDR3: TGTGCCAGCAGTGAAGCAGGCTATCGCCGGGACACGGGAAACACCATATATTTT.

The chain is built from TRBV28 and TRBJ1-4, with D hard to call. Trimming pared 6 bases from V and 0 bases from J, leaving 2 bases between. Germline loops: CDR1 MDHEN, CDR2 SYDVKM. The CDR3 runs 12 residues. CDR3 region: CASSATNEKLFF. CDR3 nucleotide sequence: TGTGCCAGCAGCGCAACTAATGAAAAACTGTTTTTT.

The V gene is TRBV6-5, the J gene TRBJ2-5, with 10 bases aligning to TRBD1. CDR1 and CDR2 (germline): MNHEY, SVGAGI. The CDR3 spans 15 residues. With V trimmed by 7 bases and J by 2 bases, 7 bases remained unmatched. For the CDR3, the DNA is TGTGCCAGCACCCGGACAGGGGGTTCACAAGAGACCCAGTACTTC. Protein sequence: CASTRTGGSQETQYF.

The chain has TRBV12-3 or TRBV12-4 and TRBJ1-4; 7 positions agree with TRBD1. The CDR3 contains 14 residues. V was clipped by 6 bases and J by 5 bases; unmatched bases: 6. In DNA, the CDR3 is TGTGCCAGCAGCCGAGGACAGGAAAATGAAAAACTGTTTTTT. It yields the protein CASSRGQENEKLFF.

This clonotype turned up a few times. The chain is built from TRBV6-2 or TRBV6-3 and TRBJ1-1; D not certain. This CDR3 region has 12 residues. Germline V gene data show CDR1 as MNHEY and CDR2 as SVGEGT. The germline V and J ends were trimmed by 8 bases and 7 bases, with 14 bases remaining between them. For the CDR3, the DNA is TGTGCCAGCTTGAGAGAATTCGGTGAAGCTTTCTTT. It specifies CASLREFGEAFF.

This chain links TRBV20-1 with TRBJ2-5; D tentatively fits TRBD1 or TRBD2 (5 bases each). The V end was cut by 6 bases, the J end by 1 base, with 15 bases between. The germline V gene has CDR1 DFQATT and CDR2 SNEGSKA (reference sequence). The CDR3 sequence is 14 residues long. The CDR3 loop reads CSAPWGGSQETQYF. The CDR3 DNA is TGCAGTGCCCCCTGGGGCGGGTCCCAAGAGACCCAGTACTTC.

In this sample, this clonotype turned up a few times. The chain carries TRBV12-3 or TRBV12-4 and TRBJ1-1; D is unresolved. Deletions cut 6 bases from V and 10 bases from J, with 24 bases between. CDR3 length equals 15 residues. CDR3: CASSLSMADDWRAFF. The CDR3 DNA is TGTGCCAGCAGCCTAAGTATGGCCGATGATTGGAGAGCTTTCTTT.